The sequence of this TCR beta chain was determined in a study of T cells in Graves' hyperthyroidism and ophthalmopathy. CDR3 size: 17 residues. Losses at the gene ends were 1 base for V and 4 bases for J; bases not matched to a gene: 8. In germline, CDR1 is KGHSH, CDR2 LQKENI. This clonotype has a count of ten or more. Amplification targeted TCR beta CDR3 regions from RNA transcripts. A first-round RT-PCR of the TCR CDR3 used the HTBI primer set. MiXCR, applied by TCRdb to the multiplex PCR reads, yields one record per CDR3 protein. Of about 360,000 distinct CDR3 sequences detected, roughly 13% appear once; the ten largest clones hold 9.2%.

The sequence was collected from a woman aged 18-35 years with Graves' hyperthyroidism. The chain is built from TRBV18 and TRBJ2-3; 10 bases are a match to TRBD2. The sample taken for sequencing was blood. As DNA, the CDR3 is TGTGCCAGCTCACCACGCCTAGCGGGAGCATTGGCAGATACGCAGTATTTT. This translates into CASSPRLAGALADTQYF.